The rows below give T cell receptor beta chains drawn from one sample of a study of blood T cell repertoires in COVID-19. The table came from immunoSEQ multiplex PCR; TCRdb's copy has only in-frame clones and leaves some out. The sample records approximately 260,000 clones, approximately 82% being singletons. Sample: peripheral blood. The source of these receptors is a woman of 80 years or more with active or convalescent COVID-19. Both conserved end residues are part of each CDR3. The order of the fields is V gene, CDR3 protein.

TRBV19,CASRGQLNQPQHF
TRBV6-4,CASSVTGDNSPLHF
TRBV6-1,CASSERDGTANQPQHF
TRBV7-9,CASSYFIGTGKALSGELFF
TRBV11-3,CAKTGGLNTEAFF
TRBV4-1,CASSQARTSGGYNEQFF
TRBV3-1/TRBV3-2,CASRPGGGPGGSYNSPLHF
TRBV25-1,CASRTSGPGELFF
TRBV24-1,CATSRGGSYEQYF
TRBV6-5,CASSYGLASYEQYF
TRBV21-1,CASSTLQSSGSYEQYF
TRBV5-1,CASSPGGSTNEKLFF